Sequencing of this T cell receptor beta chain was carried out in a study of blood T cell repertoires in COVID-19. As for the study in general: The United States, Italy and Spain were the sources of the acute and convalescent COVID-19 samples.

Those designated as exposed participants met a COVID-19 case within 2 weeks before study entry. TCRdb's table, derived via immunoSEQ multiplex PCR, lists solely in-frame clones and lacks some. The sample lists more than 150,000 clones; roughly 80% were seen once. This clone was seen a single time. CDR1 LNHNV and CDR2 YYDKDF come from the germline V gene (reference sequence). The V and J ends lost 7 bases and 6 bases respectively, with 15 bases between them. This CDR3 contains 13 residues. Sequenced: PBMCs or T cells enriched from blood (not recorded which). The chain uses TRBV15 and TRBJ1-1, with TRBD1 as a possible D gene (6 bases). The TCR sequence derives from a man aged 55 to 70 who had been exposed to COVID-19. The CDR3, as DNA: TGTGCCACCACCCTTGGGGACATCGCTGAAGCTTTCTTT. It is translated as CATTLGDIAEAFF. Combining the CDR3 with reference TRBV15 and TRBJ1-1 gives the whole variable domain DAMVIQNPRYQVTQFGKPVTLSCSQTLNHNVMYWYQQKSSQAPKLLFHYYDKDFNNEADTPDNFQSRRPNTSFCFLDIRSPGLGDTAMYLCATTLGDIAEAFFGQGTRLTVV.